A selection of T cell receptor beta chains follows, all from one sample in a study of T cells in narcolepsy. Produced via immunoSEQ multiplex PCR; TCRdb's table is partial and in-frame only. The table shows about 33,000 clones, with approximately 80% occurring only once. Sequenced input: CD45RA- memory CD4+ T cells from PBMCs. The source is a human donor with narcolepsy. CDR3s include the opening cysteine and the closing phenylalanine or tryptophan.

V: TRBV11-2; J: TRBJ1-1; CDR3: CASSAGTSNTEAFF
V: TRBV5-4; J: TRBJ2-5; CDR3: CASSLVTGPQETQYF
V: TRBV14; J: TRBJ2-2; CDR3: CASSQRTDPNTGELFF
V: TRBV14; J: TRBJ2-1; CDR3: CASSTHSSSEQFF
V: TRBV13; J: TRBJ2-7; CDR3: CASTRGGDSDYEQYF
V: TRBV30; J: TRBJ1-1; CDR3: CAWRVQGLSYTEAFF
V: TRBV4-2; J: TRBJ1-2; CDR3: CASSRLTEPYGYTF
V: TRBV5-1; J: -; CDR3: CASSSPVGQFSGEQYF
V: TRBV6-1; J: -; CDR3: CASSPQGATYEQYF
V: TRBV6-1; J: TRBJ2-1; CDR3: CASGISYNEQFF
V: TRBV5-1; J: TRBJ2-5; CDR3: CASSLGLARETQYF
V: TRBV28; J: TRBJ1-5; CDR3: CASSPLGTLNQPQHF
V: TRBV6-1; J: TRBJ1-5; CDR3: CASSVRQDPNQPQHF
V: TRBV7-9; J: TRBJ2-5; CDR3: CASTGRVEGGVQETQYF
V: TRBV2; J: TRBJ1-4; CDR3: CASSLDEKLFF
V: TRBV30; J: TRBJ2-6; CDR3: CARTGVSSGANVLTF
V: TRBV9; J: TRBJ2-7; CDR3: CASSVAGLGEQYF
V: TRBV7-6; J: TRBJ2-5; CDR3: CASSLGTSGGAQETQYF
V: TRBV19; J: TRBJ1-2; CDR3: CASNLVPGTDNLYGYTF
V: TRBV7-2; J: TRBJ1-2; CDR3: CASSLGGQVNYGYTF
V: TRBV5-4; J: TRBJ1-2; CDR3: CASREGTTGAYGYTF
V: TRBV5-8; J: TRBJ1-2; CDR3: CASSPPRGGRYGYTF
V: TRBV28; J: TRBJ1-2; CDR3: CASSPGGARDGYTF
V: TRBV5-6; J: TRBJ1-5; CDR3: CASSLVKGLQPQHF
V: TRBV28; J: TRBJ1-2; CDR3: CASRYRDFPGTYGYTF
V: TRBV28; J: TRBJ2-5; CDR3: CASNRGPIGGQYF
V: TRBV11-2; J: TRBJ2-5; CDR3: CASSFGQNQETQYF
V: TRBV10-3; J: TRBJ1-2; CDR3: CAIISGGGGYTF
V: TRBV5-6; J: TRBJ1-1; CDR3: CASSLMTGAEAFF
V: TRBV5-6; J: TRBJ1-4; CDR3: CASSPSPTNEKLFF
V: TRBV7-3; J: TRBJ1-1; CDR3: CASTPGGQGCMNTEAFF
V: TRBV5-4; J: TRBJ1-1; CDR3: CASSLTQGTEAFF
V: TRBV4-3; J: TRBJ2-3; CDR3: CASSQDVGGRAGDTQYF
V: TRBV5-4; J: TRBJ2-5; CDR3: CASSAGQGTLETQYF
V: TRBV6-1; J: TRBJ1-2; CDR3: CASGKGSGYTF
V: TRBV28; J: TRBJ1-2; CDR3: CATLGAGGGYGYTF
V: TRBV11-2; J: TRBJ1-5; CDR3: CASSQDRNQPQHF
V: TRBV19; J: TRBJ2-2; CDR3: CASSQSSRAGELFF
V: TRBV6-5; J: TRBJ2-7; CDR3: CASSYEARGVYEQYF
V: TRBV4-3; J: TRBJ1-6; CDR3: CASSQVVSYNSPLHF
V: TRBV7-2; J: TRBJ1-2; CDR3: CASSAGGGYTF